This paragraph reports one T cell receptor (beta chain). This sample is drawn from a study of blood T cell repertoires in COVID-19. Study summary: The United States, Italy and Spain provided the acute and convalescent COVID-19 samples. T cells, B-cell-depleted T cells, or PBMCs provided the cDNA or gDNA that served as material.

In the original processing: Estimation of nucleated cell counts relied on the amplification of reference gene primers. The method was immunoSEQ multiplex PCR; TCRdb's version includes in-frame clones alone and lacks a portion of them. The V and J calls and the clone size are those of that table, but D and trimming were determined from the DNA. The table has roughly 250,000 clones, approximately 90% seen once. Ages ranged from about 18 to 89 years, with residence in 24 US areas. CDR1 is SQVTM and CDR2 is ANQGSEA in the germline V gene. J gave up 7 bases and V 5 bases, and 5 bases lay outside the gene matches. This CDR3 has 13 amino acids.

The chain is built from TRBV29-1 and TRBJ1-4, with 9 bases identical to TRBD1. Sequenced: PBMCs or T cells enriched from blood (not recorded which). This TCR came from a woman younger than 35 who had recovered from COVID-19. The CDR3 coding sequence is TGCAGCGTTCGGACAGGGGACGGTGAAAAACTGTTTTTT. Its protein product is CSVRTGDGEKLFF. Full variable domain (remainder filled in from reference TRBV29-1 and TRBJ1-4): SAVISQKPSRDICQRGTSLTIQCQVDSQVTMMFWYRQQPGQSLTLIATANQGSEATYESGFVIDKFPISRPNLTFSTLTVSNMSPEDSSIYLCSVRTGDGEKLFFGSGTQLSVL.